Below, 19 T cell receptor beta chains from the same sample are listed, as sequenced in a study of T cell responses to AZD1222 COVID-19 vaccine. Clones were sequenced by immunoSEQ multiplex PCR, and TCRdb holds only the in-frame ones, with some missing. The table records about 150,000 clones, over 75% of them present only once. Source: peripheral blood, taken on day 0 of AZD1222 vaccination. These receptor sequences come from an adult in good health.

The V call is TRBV7-3, the J call TRBJ2-2; D gene ambiguous. CDR1 SGHTA and CDR2 FQGTGA come from the germline V gene. The CDR3 spans 15 residues. Trimming removed 0 bases at V and 5 bases at J, with 10 bases between. The CDR3 region has the DNA TGTGCCAGCAGCTTAACCGCTAGTCGGACCGGGGAGCTGTTTTTT. Protein product: CASSLTASRTGELFF.

The V call is TRBV7-3, the J call TRBJ2-3; the D gene is possibly TRBD1 (5 bases). The CDR3 has 14 amino acids. Trimming cost V 0 bases and J 1 base, with 5 bases left between them. Germline V lookup: CDR1 SGHTA, CDR2 FQGTGA. Here the CDR3 reads CASSLTGGTDTQYF. The CDR3 DNA follows: TGTGCCAGCAGCTTAACAGGGGGCACAGATACGCAGTATTTT.

This clone was recorded only once. Other DNA sequences from this sample encode an identical CDR3 as well. CDR3 loop: CASSLSETQYF. As DNA, the CDR3 is TGTGCCAGCAGCTTGAGTGAGACCCAGTACTTC. The rearrangement joins TRBV5-4 to TRBJ2-5; no definite D call. Germline values: CDR1 SGHNT, CDR2 YYREEE (reference sequence). The V gene lost 1 base and the J gene lost 5 bases, with 3 bases spanning the gap. The CDR3 spans 11 residues.

The V and J genes are TRBV28 and TRBJ2-7; 11 bases match TRBD2. Germline-derived CDR1 and CDR2 are MDHEN and SYDVKM. The CDR3 extends over 19 amino acids. V was pared by 2 bases and J by 3 bases, with 15 bases of the junction left unmatched. CDR3 region: CASSLTLAGGLRLDYEQYF. The CDR3 DNA reads as TGTGCCAGCAGTTTAACGCTAGCGGGAGGCCTCCGATTAGACTACGAGCAGTACTTC.

There are a few counts of this clone. The chain uses TRBV27 and TRBJ1-1; 7 bases map to TRBD1. V dropped 6 bases and J dropped 6; count of bases not matched to a gene: 4. Germline V gives CDR1 MNHEY, CDR2 SMNVEV (reference sequence). The CDR3 totals 12 residues. The CDR3 loop reads CASSPGTAEAFF. CDR3 sequence (DNA): TGTGCCAGCAGCCCCGGGACAGCTGAAGCTTTCTTT.

The chain joins TRBV5-4 to TRBJ2-2; 11 nucleotides agree with TRBD2. The CDR3 runs 20 residues. Germline-derived CDR1 and CDR2 are SGHNT and YYREEE (reference sequence). Trimming took 1 base from V and 7 from J; bases not matched to a gene: 18. This CDR3 is CASSLMILAGGPPVGGELFF. DNA of the CDR3: TGTGCCAGCAGCTTGATGATATTAGCGGGAGGGCCTCCCGTTGGCGGGGAGCTGTTTTTT.

The chain joins TRBV14 to TRBJ2-7; D is uncertain. Germline V gene lookup returns CDR1 SGHDN and CDR2 FVKESK. The V end was cut by 1 base, the J end by 2 bases, with 9 bases between. The CDR3 sequence is 14 residues long. The CDR3 spells CASSQANRPYEQYF. The CDR3 nucleotides read TGTGCCAGCAGCCAAGCTAACAGACCCTACGAGCAGTACTTC.

The CDR3 DNA reads TGTGCCATCAGTGACCTGGCTAGCGAGCTTCCGACCCAGTACTTC. It encodes CAISDLASELPTQYF. This chain links TRBV10-3 with TRBJ2-5, with D perhaps matching TRBD2 (6 bases). CDR3 length: 15 amino acids. V dropped 3 bases and J dropped 7 bases, with 18 bases sitting between them. Germline-derived CDR1 and CDR2 are ENHRY and SYGVKD.

The chain links TRBV5-1 to TRBJ1-4, with 8 nucleotides matching TRBD1. The CDR3 contains 15 residues. V was clipped by 1 base and J by 3 bases; unmatched bases: 2. Germline assignment: CDR1 SGHRS and CDR2 YFSETQ. CDR3 protein: CASSLSGGSNEKLFF. Here the CDR3 DNA reads TGCGCCAGCAGCTTGTCAGGGGGCTCTAATGAAAAACTGTTTTTT.

The chain has TRBV28 and TRBJ1-2, with D uncertain. Germline values: CDR1 MDHEN, CDR2 SYDVKM. The CDR3 totals 16 residues. Deletions cut 5 bases from V and 2 bases from J, with 18 bases between. CDR3 bases: TGTGCCAGCAGTCTTCCCGGTAAGGCCAGCAACTATGGCTACACCTTC. Its translation is CASSLPGKASNYGYTF.

V usage is TRBV27 and J usage is TRBJ2-1; D may be TRBD2 (6 bases). Trimming left V 5 bases short and J 4 bases short, with 18 bases between. Germline lookup yields CDR1 MNHEY and CDR2 SMNVEV (reference sequence). CDR3 length: 16 residues. CDR3 DNA sequence: TGTGCCAGCAGTAGACGGAATACGGGGGTATACAATGAGCAGTTCTTC. Encoded protein: CASSRRNTGVYNEQFF.

The chain employs TRBV29-1 and TRBJ2-7; maybe TRBD1 (5 bases). The CDR3 runs to 12 residues. Trimming took off 4 bases at V and 3 bases at J, with 10 bases between the two ends. Germline V gives CDR1 SQVTM, CDR2 ANQGSEA. DNA for the CDR3: TGCAGCGTTGGAGACAGCCTCTACGAGCAGTACTTC. Its protein is CSVGDSLYEQYF.

The chain combines TRBV28 with TRBJ1-2; tentative D call: TRBD1 (6 bases). The CDR3 has 14 residues. In germline, CDR1 is MDHEN, CDR2 SYDVKM. Trimming removed 2 bases from V and 8 bases from J, with 15 bases in between. The CDR3 here is CASSLELGAKGYTF. In nucleotides, the CDR3 is TGTGCCAGCAGTTTAGAATTGGGGGCGAAAGGCTACACCTTC.

V is TRBV29-1 and J is TRBJ2-4; no firm D call. Germline-derived CDR1 and CDR2 are SQVTM and ANQGSEA. The CDR3 spans 13 residues. The V and J ends lost 6 bases and 2 bases respectively, with 11 bases between them. DNA of the CDR3: TGCAGCGTGAATGGCATGCCCAAAAACATTCAGTACTTC. Amino acids: CSVNGMPKNIQYF.

The genes are TRBV28 and TRBJ1-1; tentatively, D is TRBD1 (6 bases). V gave up 3 bases and J gave up 0 bases, with 11 bases separating them. The CDR3 loop spans 15 amino acids. The V gene's germline CDR1 is MDHEN and CDR2 SYDVKM. The CDR3 sequence is CASSFEAGVNTEAFF. The CDR3 DNA reads as TGTGCCAGCAGTTTTGAAGCAGGGGTGAACACTGAAGCTTTCTTT.

The chain is built from TRBV2 and TRBJ1-6, with TRBD1 identical over 7 bases. The CDR3 is 14 residues long. In germline, CDR1 is SNHLY, CDR2 FYNNEI. V was pared by 4 bases and J by 3 bases, with 0 bases of the junction left unmatched. In nucleotides, the CDR3 is TGTGCCAGCAGTGGGGACAGCTATAATTCACCCCTCCACTTT. Its protein is CASSGDSYNSPLHF.

This chain uses TRBV9 with TRBJ2-1, with TRBD2 matching over 13 bases. This CDR3 comprises 16 residues. The V and J ends lost 4 bases and 8 bases, in that order; junction bases with no gene match: 9. Germline V gives CDR1 SGDLS, CDR2 YYNGEE. In DNA, the CDR3 is TGTGCCAGCAGCCTCCGGACTAGCGGGAGATCCCATGAGCAGTTCTTC. Translated, it gives CASSLRTSGRSHEQFF.

This rearrangement joins TRBV16 to TRBJ2-7, with D maybe TRBD1 (5 bases). In germline, CDR1 is KGHSY, CDR2 FQNENV. Trimming removed 1 base at V and 3 bases at J, with 19 bases between. CDR3 length: 17 amino acids. In nucleotides, the CDR3 is TGTGCCAGCAGCCAATTCTATTCGGGCAGGGAAAACTACGAGCAGTACTTC. Its protein product is CASSQFYSGRENYEQYF. The full variable domain, its missing parts supplied by reference TRBV16 and TRBJ2-7, is GEEVAQTPKHLVRGEGQKAKLYCAPIKGHSYVFWYQQVLKNEFKFLISFQNENVFDETGMPKERFSAKCLPNSPCSLEIQATKLEDSAVYFCASSQFYSGRENYEQYFGPGTRLTVT.

The J gene is TRBJ2-7, the V gene TRBV27; D is perhaps TRBD2 (6 bases). V lost 2 bases and J lost 1, with 15 bases in between. Germline values: CDR1 MNHEY, CDR2 SMNVEV (reference sequence). The CDR3 consists of 16 residues. The DNA for the CDR3 is TGTGCCAGCAGTTTAGGACTCACGGGAGCATCCTACGAGCAGTACTTC. Translation gives CASSLGLTGASYEQYF.